The clone carrying this TCR beta chain was recorded only once. Trimming cost V 5 bases and J 3 bases; bases outside gene matches: 12. The germline V gene has CDR1 SGHDT and CDR2 YYEEEE. This CDR3 has 17 amino acids. Clones were sequenced by immunoSEQ multiplex PCR, and TCRdb holds only the in-frame ones, with some missing. The sample holds around 18,000 clones; 72% are singletons and the top ten take 24%. This specimen comes from a study of OX40 agonist ivuxolimab in advanced cancers. Study as a whole: Dosing consisted of intravenous ivuxolimab at 0.01 to 10 mg/kg every 2 weeks. Previous treatment with anti-PD-1, anti-PD-L1 or anti-CTLA-4 therapy was allowed; 40% had received some.

The source is an adult with an advanced solid tumor such as melanoma, head and neck, liver or kidney cancer. The specimen was CD4+ or CD8+ T cells sorted from blood, collected in a trial of the OX40 agonist ivuxolimab. The J gene is TRBJ2-3, the V gene TRBV5-6, with 10 bases that match TRBD1. The CDR3: CASRPGQGFSRTDTQYF. The CDR3 coding sequence is TGTGCCAGCAGACCGGGACAGGGGTTCTCCAGGACAGATACGCAGTATTTT.